These 17 T cell receptor beta chains originate from one sample sequenced in a study of chemoradiotherapy in HPV16-positive cancers (dated 2022 in TCRdb). Receptor libraries were prepared by the immunoSEQ multiplex PCR assay. Sourced from immuneACCESS, this table was stored by TCRdb with only in-frame sequences that have V and J called. A share of the clones is absent; for the studies checked, an unresolved V gene accounts for under half, and the remainder has no known explanation. The sample profile shows tens of thousands of clones; around 86% of them were found once. The ten largest clones capture 2.1% of the sample. Specimen: blood, collected from a patient who underwent chemoradiotherapy. Source of these receptors: a human donor with HPV-associated anogenital cancer.

The rearrangement links TRBV15 to TRBJ2-3; no clear D gene. Deletions cut 0 bases from V and 14 bases from J, with 15 bases between. This CDR3 comprises 13 residues. In germline, CDR1 is LNHNV, CDR2 YYDKDF (reference sequence). The CDR3 spells CATSRDFQLPPYF. The CDR3 coding sequence is TGTGCCACCAGCAGAGATTTTCAGCTCCCCCCGTATTTT.

The rearrangement links TRBV29-1 to TRBJ1-4; 9 bases are shared with TRBD1. Looked up from germline, CDR1 is SQVTM and CDR2 is ANQGSEA. Trimming removed 6 bases from V and 4 bases from J; junction bases left unmatched: 0. This CDR3 is built from 12 residues. The CDR3, as DNA: TGCAGCGTGACAGGGGGTAATGAAAAACTGTTTTTT. Its translation is CSVTGGNEKLFF.

This chain links TRBV6-5 with TRBJ2-7; D is undetermined. CDR3 length: 14 residues. Germline CDR1 and CDR2: MNHEY and SVGAGI. V shed 7 bases and J shed 1 base, with 14 bases lying between them. DNA of the CDR3: TGTGCCAGCACCCTTCACGCCAGTTCCTACGAGCAGTACTTC. This gives the protein CASTLHASSYEQYF.

This sequence joins TRBV7-2 and TRBJ1-4; TRBD1 is a possible D gene (6 bases). The germline V and J ends were trimmed by 5 bases and 7 bases, with 17 bases remaining between them. The V gene's germline CDR1 is SGHTA and CDR2 FQGNSA. The CDR3 length is 15 residues. DNA of the CDR3: TGTGCCAGCAGCCCACAGGGTGTGGGGGCTGAAAAACTGTTTTTT. It translates to CASSPQGVGAEKLFF.

This chain uses TRBV6-1 with TRBJ2-5, with 14 bases identical to TRBD2. CDR1 MNHNS and CDR2 SASEGT come from the germline V gene. This CDR3 spans 15 amino acids. V lost 6 bases, J lost 4 bases, and 4 bases stayed unmatched. The CDR3 nucleotides are TGTGCCAGCAGAGGACTAGCGGGGGGCGCAGAGACCCAGTACTTC. Its translation is CASRGLAGGAETQYF.

V gene TRBV7-9 combines with J gene TRBJ2-2; D is uncertain. The V end lost 1 base, the J end lost 5 bases, and 2 bases lay between the germline ends. The length of the CDR3 is 12 residues. CDR1 and CDR2 from the germline V gene are SEHNR and FQNEAQ (reference sequence). CDR3 DNA sequence: TGTGCCAGCAGCTTAGTTACCGGGGAGCTGTTTTTT. Translating gives CASSLVTGELFF.

The rearrangement joins TRBV11-2 to TRBJ2-1; 10 bases agree with TRBD1. Germline CDR1 SGHAT, CDR2 FQNNGV. V lost 5 bases, J lost 2 bases, and 6 bases stayed unmatched. The length of the CDR3 is 16 residues. In DNA, the CDR3 is TGTGCCAGCAGCCTTATCGGGACAGGGGCCTACAATGAGCAGTTCTTC. Protein: CASSLIGTGAYNEQFF.

The chain combines TRBV28 with TRBJ2-7; 9 bases map to TRBD1. The CDR3 has 15 residues. Germline trimming cut 4 bases from V and 5 bases from J; bases unmatched to any gene: 9. The germline V gene has CDR1 MDHEN and CDR2 SYDVKM. The CDR3 loop is CASSSPGTGPHEQYF. The DNA of the CDR3 is TGTGCCAGCAGTTCCCCCGGGACAGGGCCACACGAGCAGTACTTC.

The chain combines TRBV4-1 with TRBJ1-1; D not certain. V was pared by 0 bases and J by 4 bases, with 12 bases between. The CDR3 length is 15 residues. Germline V gene sequence: CDR1 MGHRA, CDR2 YSYEKL. CDR3 amino acids: CASSQDSRLGTEAFF. The CDR3, as DNA: TGCGCCAGCAGCCAAGATTCTAGGTTGGGCACTGAAGCTTTCTTT.

The chain combines TRBV5-1 with TRBJ1-1; 7 positions agree with TRBD1. The CDR3 spans 14 residues. CDR1 SGHRS and CDR2 YFSETQ come from the germline V gene. The trim removed 0 bases at V and 5 bases at J, leaving 4 bases unmatched. The CDR3 DNA is TGCGCCAGCAGCTTGGAGGGGGCGAGGACTGAAGCTTTCTTT. Translating it yields CASSLEGARTEAFF.

The V gene is TRBV15, the J gene TRBJ1-4; D remains unclear. V was pared by 5 bases and J by 6 bases, with 10 bases between. The CDR3 sequence is 13 residues long. Germline V gene sequence: CDR1 LNHNV, CDR2 YYDKDF (reference sequence). In DNA form, the CDR3 reads TGTGCCACCAGCCGGAAAGGAGATGAAAAACTGTTTTTT. Protein sequence: CATSRKGDEKLFF.

V gene TRBV7-9 combines with J gene TRBJ2-7; either TRBD1 or TRBD2 may supply D (5 bases each). The CDR3 has 12 amino acids. Trimming cost V 9 bases and J 1 base, with 10 bases left between them. Germline lookup yields CDR1 SEHNR and CDR2 FQNEAQ (reference sequence). CDR3 DNA sequence: TGTGCCAGGGGACGTGGGTCCTACGAGCAGTACTTC. This sequence encodes CARGRGSYEQYF.

This chain links TRBV2 with TRBJ1-2; no reliable D call. Trimming took off 10 bases at V and 2 bases at J, with 5 bases between the two ends. Germline V gene data show CDR1 as SNHLY and CDR2 as FYNNEI. The CDR3 length is 10 residues. The CDR3 spells CATENYGYTF. The CDR3 DNA reads TGTGCCACGGAAAACTATGGCTACACCTTC.

This chain joins TRBV4-3 and TRBJ2-1; TRBD2 agrees at 8 bases. The CDR3 runs to 19 residues. Germline-derived CDR1 and CDR2 are LGHNA and YSLEER. After removal of 0 bases from V and 2 bases from J, the junction contained 12 bases not matched to a gene. CDR3: CASSQEGELTSGTYNEQFF. The CDR3 DNA reads TGCGCCAGCAGCCAAGAAGGGGAGCTAACTAGCGGAACCTACAATGAGCAGTTCTTC.

This clone appeared a single time. This chain connects TRBV14 to TRBJ1-1; possible D gene TRBD1, 6 bases. Germline CDR1 and CDR2: SGHDN and FVKESK. The CDR3 loop spans 14 amino acids. V gave up 0 bases and J gave up 8 bases, with 13 bases separating them. The CDR3 DNA sequence: TGTGCCAGCAGCCAAGAGGCAGGGGCTCCGGAAGCTTTCTTT. Protein product: CASSQEAGAPEAFF.

The chain is built from TRBV12-5 and TRBJ2-7, with 9 positions matching TRBD1. The CDR3 is 19 amino acids. The J segment lost 3 bases and the V segment lost 6 bases, leaving 21 bases of the junction unmatched. The germline V gene has CDR1 LGHNT and CDR2 FRNRAP. The CDR3 DNA is TGTGCTAGTGGGCTCTCCCTCGACCGGGACAGGGAGATGAGCTACGAGCAGTACTTC. Its translation is CASGLSLDRDREMSYEQYF.

Details on this clone: One end of the junction varies from germline; a read error may be responsible. The V and J genes are TRBV7-7 and TRBJ2-3, with TRBD1 as a possible D gene (5 bases). There are 20 residues in the CDR3. CDR1 is SSHAT and CDR2 is FNYEAQ in the germline V gene (reference sequence). The CDR3: CASSTPTVVSPRGYLHTQYF. As DNA, the CDR3 is TGTGCTAGCAGCACCCCGACAGTAGTTTCCCCCCGTGGCTATTTACATACGCAGTATTTT.